The 19 T cell receptor beta chains listed next were all sequenced from one sample in a study of OX40 agonist ivuxolimab in advanced cancers. Clones were sequenced by immunoSEQ multiplex PCR, and TCRdb holds only the in-frame ones, with some missing. The sample carries tens of thousands of clones, approximately 84% recorded once. The sample here was CD4+ or CD8+ T cells sorted from blood, taken in a trial of the OX40 agonist ivuxolimab. The origin of the receptors is an adult with an advanced solid tumor such as melanoma, head and neck, liver or kidney cancer.

The chain links TRBV18 to TRBJ2-7; 7 bases fit TRBD2. The CDR3 length is 15 residues. Germline CDR1 KGHSH, CDR2 LQKENI. V gave up 3 bases and J gave up 2 bases; unmatched junction bases: 7. The CDR3 is CASSPSQTSTYEQYF. CDR3 sequence (DNA): TGTGCCAGCTCACCGTCACAGACTAGCACCTACGAGCAGTACTTC.

The genes are TRBV20-1 and TRBJ2-7; no firm D call. Germline CDR1 reads DFQATT; CDR2 reads SNEGSKA (reference sequence). CDR3 size: 10 residues. The ends were cut back, 7 bases at V and 6 bases at J, with 10 bases in the middle. For the CDR3, the DNA is TGCAGTGTCGGAAACCGCGAGCAGTACTTC. Translated: CSVGNREQYF.

The genes are TRBV5-1 and TRBJ2-1, with 7 bases matching TRBD2. The CDR3 extends over 18 amino acids. V was pared by 1 base and J by 1 base, with 11 bases of the junction left unmatched. CDR1 is SGHRS and CDR2 is YFSETQ in the germline V gene. The CDR3 sequence: CASSLLPGGALSYNEQFF. The CDR3 nucleotides are TGCGCCAGCAGCTTGTTACCGGGAGGTGCCCTATCCTACAATGAGCAGTTCTTC. Drawing the rest from reference TRBV5-1 and TRBJ2-1, the complete variable domain is KAGVTQTPRYLIKTRGQQVTLSCSPISGHRSVSWYQQTPGQGLQFLFEYFSETQRNKGNFPGRFSGRQFSNSRSEMNVSTLELGDSALYLCASSLLPGGALSYNEQFFGPGTRLTVL.

The rearrangement uses TRBV6-5 and TRBJ1-2; D may be TRBD1 (6 bases). V lost 6 bases to trimming and J lost 4 bases, with 15 bases between them. The germline gives CDR1 MNHEY, CDR2 SVGAGI. CDR3 size: 14 residues. CDR3 region: CASSLGGGSYGYTF. As DNA, the CDR3 is TGTGCCAGCAGCCTGGGGGGCGGAAGCTATGGCTACACCTTC.

This clone is medium-sized within its sample. The V and J genes are TRBV6-5 and TRBJ1-1; D is possibly TRBD1 (6 bases). Germline CDR1 reads MNHEY; CDR2 reads SVGAGI. The germline V and J ends were trimmed by 6 bases and 5 bases, with 19 bases remaining between them. The CDR3 extends over 15 amino acids. The CDR3 nucleotides read TGTGCCAGCAGCCCGGGACACTCGTCAGGGACTGAAGCTTTCTTT. This gives the protein CASSPGHSSGTEAFF.

The rearrangement uses TRBV5-4 and TRBJ2-1; D uncertain. The CDR3 runs 14 residues. The germline V gene encodes CDR1 SGHNT and CDR2 YYREEE (reference sequence). The V and J ends lost 9 bases and 8 bases respectively, with 21 bases between them. The CDR3 DNA reads as TGTGCCACCACTGCTAGTAACGGTTACGATGAGCAGTTCTTC. It is translated as CATTASNGYDEQFF. Filled out from reference TRBV5-4 and TRBJ2-1, the complete variable domain reads ETGVTQSPTHLIKTRGQQVTLRCSSQSGHNTVSWYQQALGQGPQFIFQYYREEENGRGNFPPRFSGLQFPNYSSELNVNALELDDSALYLCATTASNGYDEQFFGPGTRLTVL.

CDR3 nucleotides: TGTGCCAGCAGTCTTGGACTAGCGAACAATGAGCAGTTCTTC. Translating it yields CASSLGLANNEQFF. This chain joins TRBV7-3 and TRBJ2-1; 9 bases fit TRBD2. Germline CDR1 reads SGHTA; CDR2 reads FQGTGA. After removal of 6 bases from V and 5 bases from J, the junction contained 5 bases not matched to a gene. This CDR3 is built from 14 residues.

This chain connects TRBV5-1 to TRBJ2-1; 10 bases map to TRBD1. From germline, CDR1 is SGHRS and CDR2 YFSETQ. V dropped 3 bases and J dropped 3; count of bases not matched to a gene: 6. The CDR3 is 16 amino acids. CDR3 residues: CASSSQTGGLYNEQFF. CDR3 sequence (DNA): TGCGCCAGCAGCTCACAGACAGGGGGCCTCTACAATGAGCAGTTCTTC.

V usage is TRBV7-2 and J usage is TRBJ2-5; D tentatively reads TRBD1 or TRBD2 (5 bases each). The J call may not be correct, given that the DNA end is closer to TRBJ2-7. CDR3 length: 14 residues. Germline values: CDR1 SGHTA, CDR2 FQGNSA. The chain's CDR3 is CASSSLLTGAEQYF. The DNA for the CDR3 is TGTGCCAGCAGCTCGCTACTGACCGGGGCCGAGCAGTACTTC.

The chain links TRBV7-9 to TRBJ1-4; D is unclear. The CDR3 is 14 amino acids. With 5 bases removed from V and 8 bases from J, the gap between germline ends came to 15 bases. Germline-derived CDR1 and CDR2 are SEHNR and FQNEAQ (reference sequence). CDR3 bases: TGTGCCAGCAGCCTTCGGACGACCGGCGAAAAACTGTTTTTT. This translates into CASSLRTTGEKLFF.

J is TRBJ2-1 and V is TRBV7-2, with 8 bases matching TRBD2. The trim removed 5 bases at V and 4 bases at J, leaving 7 bases unmatched. Germline CDR1 and CDR2: SGHTA and FQGNSA. The CDR3 totals 15 residues. The CDR3 DNA reads as TGTGCCAGCAGCCCCCCCGGGACTAGGTACAATGAGCAGTTCTTC. As protein: CASSPPGTRYNEQFF.

The V call is TRBV11-3, the J call TRBJ2-1; TRBD2 matches at 7 bases. Trimming took 6 bases from V and 3 from J; bases not matched to a gene: 2. The germline CDR1 and CDR2 sequences are SGHNT and YENEEA. This CDR3 is built from 13 residues. This chain's CDR3 is CASSGGVYNEQFF. The CDR3, as DNA: TGTGCCAGCAGTGGGGGGGTCTACAATGAGCAGTTCTTC.

The J gene is TRBJ1-2, the V gene TRBV5-1, with D maybe TRBD1 (5 bases). V was pared by 0 bases and J by 8 bases, with 14 bases between. Germline CDR1 reads SGHRS; CDR2 reads YFSETQ. CDR3 size: 14 residues. The DNA for the CDR3 is TGCGCCAGCAGCTTGGGTCAGGGATCGGAAGGCTACACCTTC. Encoded protein: CASSLGQGSEGYTF.

The rearrangement joins TRBV9 to TRBJ2-7, with D maybe TRBD2 (6 bases). Looked up from germline, CDR1 is SGDLS and CDR2 is YYNGEE. This CDR3 spans 15 amino acids. V was clipped by 0 bases and J by 1 base, with 11 bases between them. This chain's CDR3 is CASSVGGLGSYEQYF. The DNA of the CDR3 is TGTGCCAGCAGCGTAGGGGGACTGGGATCCTACGAGCAGTACTTC.

The V gene is TRBV5-1, the J gene TRBJ1-2, with D hard to call. The ends were cut back, 0 bases at V and 4 bases at J, with 10 bases in the middle. Germline V gives CDR1 SGHRS, CDR2 YFSETQ. The CDR3 runs 14 residues. DNA of the CDR3: TGCGCCAGCAGCTTGGATGGAGACCGCTATGGCTACACCTTC. Amino acid sequence: CASSLDGDRYGYTF.

The V call is TRBV5-1, the J call TRBJ2-5; D is unresolved. The V gene lost 4 bases and the J gene lost 6 bases, with 10 bases spanning the gap. This CDR3 is 12 amino acids long. In germline, CDR1 is SGHRS, CDR2 YFSETQ. The CDR3 is CASSPGGQTQYF. The CDR3 DNA is TGCGCCAGCAGCCCTGGCGGACAGACCCAGTACTTC.

The chain has TRBV9 and TRBJ2-3; D is unclear. In germline, CDR1 is SGDLS, CDR2 YYNGEE. The CDR3 contains 12 residues. V gave up 2 bases and J gave up 5 bases, with 6 bases separating them. The CDR3 sequence is CASSVGEDTQYF. The CDR3 DNA follows: TGTGCCAGCAGCGTTGGTGAAGATACGCAGTATTTT.

The V call is TRBV4-3, the J call TRBJ2-2; TRBD2 matches at 11 bases. The germline CDR1 and CDR2 sequences are LGHNA and YSLEER. V trimming: 0 bases; J trimming: 2 bases; junction bases outside the gene matches: 11. The CDR3 runs to 20 residues. The CDR3 DNA reads TGCGCCAGCAGCCAAGATAGGGCGGGACTAGCGGTAGCCAACACCGGGGAGCTGTTTTTT. Encoded protein: CASSQDRAGLAVANTGELFF.

The chain has TRBV7-6 and TRBJ2-1; no clear D gene. The ends were cut back, 2 bases at V and 5 bases at J, with 10 bases in the middle. The CDR3 runs 14 residues. CDR1 and CDR2 from the germline V gene are SGHVS and FNYEAQ. Here the CDR3 DNA reads TGTGCCAGCAGCTTAAGATCGATGAACAATGAGCAGTTCTTC. Its translation is CASSLRSMNNEQFF.